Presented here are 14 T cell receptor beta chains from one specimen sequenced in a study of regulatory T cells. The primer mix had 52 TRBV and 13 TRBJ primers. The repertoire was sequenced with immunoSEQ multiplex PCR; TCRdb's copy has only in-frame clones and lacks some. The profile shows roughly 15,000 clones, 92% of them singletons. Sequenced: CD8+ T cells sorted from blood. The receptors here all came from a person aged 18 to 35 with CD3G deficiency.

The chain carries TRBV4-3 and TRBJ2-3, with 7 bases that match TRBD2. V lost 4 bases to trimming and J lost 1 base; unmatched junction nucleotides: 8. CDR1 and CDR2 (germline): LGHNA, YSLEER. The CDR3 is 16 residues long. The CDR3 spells CASSLRTSGGTDTQYF. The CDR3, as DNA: TGCGCCAGCAGCCTCCGCACGAGCGGGGGCACAGATACGCAGTATTTT.

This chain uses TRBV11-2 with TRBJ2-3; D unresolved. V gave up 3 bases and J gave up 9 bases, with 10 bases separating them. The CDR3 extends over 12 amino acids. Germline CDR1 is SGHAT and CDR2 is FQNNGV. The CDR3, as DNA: TGTGCCAGCAGCTTCGAAGGAGAAACGCAGTATTTT. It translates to CASSFEGETQYF.

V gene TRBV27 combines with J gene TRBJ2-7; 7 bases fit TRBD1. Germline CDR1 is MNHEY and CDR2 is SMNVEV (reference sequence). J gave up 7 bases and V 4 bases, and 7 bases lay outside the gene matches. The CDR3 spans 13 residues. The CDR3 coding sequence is TGTGCCAGCAGTTGGACAGGACCCGGGGAGCAGTACTTC. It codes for CASSWTGPGEQYF.

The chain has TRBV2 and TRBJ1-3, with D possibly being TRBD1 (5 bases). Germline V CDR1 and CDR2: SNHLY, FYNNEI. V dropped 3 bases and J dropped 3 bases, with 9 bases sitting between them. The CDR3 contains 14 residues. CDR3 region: CASSEGHLGNTIYF. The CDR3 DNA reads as TGTGCCAGCAGTGAGGGGCATCTTGGAAACACCATATATTTT.

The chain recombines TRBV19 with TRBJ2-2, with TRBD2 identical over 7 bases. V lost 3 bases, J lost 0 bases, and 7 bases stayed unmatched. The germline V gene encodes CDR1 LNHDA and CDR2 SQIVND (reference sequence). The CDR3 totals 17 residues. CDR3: CASSIQASGPNTGELFF. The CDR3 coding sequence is TGTGCCAGTAGTATTCAAGCTAGCGGCCCGAACACCGGGGAGCTGTTTTTT.

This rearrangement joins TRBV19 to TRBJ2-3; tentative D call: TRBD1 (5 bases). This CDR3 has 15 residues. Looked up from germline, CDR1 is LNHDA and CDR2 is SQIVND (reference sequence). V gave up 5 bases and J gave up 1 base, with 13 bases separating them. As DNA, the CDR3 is TGTGCCAGTAGTCCCGACAGTACTCGCACAGATACGCAGTATTTT. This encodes CASSPDSTRTDTQYF.

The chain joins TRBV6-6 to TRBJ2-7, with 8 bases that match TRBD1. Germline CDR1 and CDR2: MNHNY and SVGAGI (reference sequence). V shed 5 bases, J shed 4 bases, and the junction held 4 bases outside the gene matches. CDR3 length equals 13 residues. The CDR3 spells CASSDGQGYEQYF. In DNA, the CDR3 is TGTGCCAGCAGTGATGGACAGGGTTACGAGCAGTACTTC.

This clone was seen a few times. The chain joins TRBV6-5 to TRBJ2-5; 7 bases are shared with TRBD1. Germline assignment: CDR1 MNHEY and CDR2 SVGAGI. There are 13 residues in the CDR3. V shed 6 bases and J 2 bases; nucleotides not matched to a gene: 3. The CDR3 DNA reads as TGTGCCAGCAGAAGGGGACAGCAAGAGACCCAGTACTTC. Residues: CASRRGQQETQYF.

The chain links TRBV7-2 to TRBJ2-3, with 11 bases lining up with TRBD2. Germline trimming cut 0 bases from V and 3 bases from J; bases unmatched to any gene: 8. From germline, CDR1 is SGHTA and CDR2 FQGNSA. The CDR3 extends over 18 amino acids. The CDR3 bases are TGTGCCAGCAGCTTAGCGGTAGTAGCGGGGGGGTGGACAGATACGCAGTATTTT. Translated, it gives CASSLAVVAGGWTDTQYF.

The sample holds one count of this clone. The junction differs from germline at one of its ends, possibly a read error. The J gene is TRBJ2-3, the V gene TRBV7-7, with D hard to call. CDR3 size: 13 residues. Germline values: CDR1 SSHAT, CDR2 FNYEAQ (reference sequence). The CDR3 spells CASSSGVGDTQYF. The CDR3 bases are TGTGCTAGCAGCTCTGGGGTGGGAGATACGCAGTATTTT.

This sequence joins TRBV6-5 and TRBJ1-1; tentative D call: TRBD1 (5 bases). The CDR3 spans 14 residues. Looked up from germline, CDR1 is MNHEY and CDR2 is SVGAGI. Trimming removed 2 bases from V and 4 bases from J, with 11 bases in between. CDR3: CASSYMAGRTEAFF. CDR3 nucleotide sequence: TGTGCCAGCAGTTACATGGCAGGGCGCACTGAAGCTTTCTTT.

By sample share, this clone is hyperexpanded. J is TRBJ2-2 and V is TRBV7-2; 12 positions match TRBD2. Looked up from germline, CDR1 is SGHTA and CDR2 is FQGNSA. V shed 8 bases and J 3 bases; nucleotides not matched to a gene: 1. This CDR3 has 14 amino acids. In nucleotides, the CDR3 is TGTGCCAGCCGACTAGCGGGGGACACCGGGGAGCTGTTTTTT. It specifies CASRLAGDTGELFF. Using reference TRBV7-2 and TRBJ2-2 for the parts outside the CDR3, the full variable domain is GAGVSQSPSNKVTEKGKDVELRCDPISGHTALYWYRQSLGQGLEFLIYFQGNSAPDKSGLPSDRFSAERTGGSVSTLTIQRTQQEDSAVYLCASRLAGDTGELFFGEGSRLTVL.

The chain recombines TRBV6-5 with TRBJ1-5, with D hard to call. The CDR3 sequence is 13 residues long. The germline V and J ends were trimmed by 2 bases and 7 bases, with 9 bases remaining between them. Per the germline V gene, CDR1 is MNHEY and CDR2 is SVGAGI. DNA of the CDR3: TGTGCCAGCAGTTACGGTGAAGAACAGCCCCAGCATTTT. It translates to CASSYGEEQPQHF.

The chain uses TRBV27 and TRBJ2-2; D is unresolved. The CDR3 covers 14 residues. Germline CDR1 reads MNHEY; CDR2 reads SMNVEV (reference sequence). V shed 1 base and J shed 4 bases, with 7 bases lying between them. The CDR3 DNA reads TGTGCCAGCAGTTTATGGCCCGGCACCGGGGAGCTGTTTTTT. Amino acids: CASSLWPGTGELFF.